The sequence of this TCR beta chain was determined in a study of cytomegalovirus exposure and HLA in healthy donors. Donors were nominally healthy when sampled, though unrecorded immune exposures were likely. Primers: 60 Vbeta forward and 13 Jbeta reverse. Profiling relied on immunoSEQ multiplex PCR, and the TCRdb table lists in-frame clones only, not all of them. The table lists 310,000 or so clones, approximately 90% of them singletons, with roughly 2.3% in the top ten. The sequence was obtained from a woman between 18 and 30 years old in good health and CMV-seronegative. The sample was PBMCs.

The CDR3, as DNA: TGTGCCAGCATGATTTTAGGGGGCACCGGGGAGCTGTTTTTT. This sequence encodes CASMILGGTGELFF. The rearrangement uses TRBV6-1 and TRBJ2-2; D may be TRBD1 (6 bases). The V end was cut by 7 bases, the J end by 4 bases, with 13 bases between. Germline CDR1 MNHNS, CDR2 SASEGT. CDR3 length: 14 amino acids.